This T cell receptor beta chain comes out of a study of identical twins. It was template switching that added a universal primer site, and there were unique molecular identifiers on the cDNA. Using its own MiXCR run on the 5' RACE reads, TCRdb lists one record per CDR3 protein. Seen here are around 280,000 distinct CDR3 sequences, 8% to 9% observed once, and the top ten hold approximately 2.1%. CDR3 size: 15 residues. Germline values: CDR1 SGHVS, CDR2 FNYEAQ. V was cut by 5 bases and J by 4 bases, with 17 bases left in between. A further study also used this sample, focusing on yellow fever vaccine responses in identical twins.

The rearrangement joins TRBV7-6 to TRBJ2-5; no definite D call. The sequencing sample was made of memory (CD45RO+) T cells sorted from blood. The TCR originated in a woman aged 18-30 years in good health. This chain's CDR3 is CASSPGPLPTETQYF. In nucleotides, the CDR3 is TGTGCCAGCAGCCCCGGCCCCCTTCCCACAGAGACCCAGTACTTC.